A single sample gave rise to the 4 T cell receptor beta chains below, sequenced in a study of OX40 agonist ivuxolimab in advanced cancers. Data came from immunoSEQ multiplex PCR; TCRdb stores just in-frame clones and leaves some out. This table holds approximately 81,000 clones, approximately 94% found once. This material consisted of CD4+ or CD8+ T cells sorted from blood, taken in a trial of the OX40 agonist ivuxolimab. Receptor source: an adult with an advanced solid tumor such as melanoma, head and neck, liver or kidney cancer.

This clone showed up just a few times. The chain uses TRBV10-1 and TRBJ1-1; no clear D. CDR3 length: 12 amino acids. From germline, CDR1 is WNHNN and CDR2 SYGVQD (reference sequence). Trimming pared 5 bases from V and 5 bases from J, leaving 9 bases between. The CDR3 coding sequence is TGCGCCAGCAGTATAGGAGGGACTGAAGCTTTCTTT. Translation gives CASSIGGTEAFF.

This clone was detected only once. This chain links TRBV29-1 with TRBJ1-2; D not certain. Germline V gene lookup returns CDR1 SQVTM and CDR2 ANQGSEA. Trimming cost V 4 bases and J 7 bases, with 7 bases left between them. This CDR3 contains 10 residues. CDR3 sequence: CSVVKGGYTF. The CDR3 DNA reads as TGCAGCGTTGTCAAGGGTGGCTACACCTTC.

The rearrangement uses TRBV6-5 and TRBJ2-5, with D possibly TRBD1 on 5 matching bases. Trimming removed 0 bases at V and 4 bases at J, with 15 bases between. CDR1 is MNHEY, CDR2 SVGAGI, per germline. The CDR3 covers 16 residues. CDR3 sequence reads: CASSYSRALGRETQYF. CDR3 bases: TGTGCCAGCAGTTACTCCAGGGCCCTCGGGCGAGAGACCCAGTACTTC.

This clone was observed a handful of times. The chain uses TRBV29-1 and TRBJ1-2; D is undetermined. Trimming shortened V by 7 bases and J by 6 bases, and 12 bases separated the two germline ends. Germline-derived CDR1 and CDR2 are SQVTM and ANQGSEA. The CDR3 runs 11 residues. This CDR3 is CSAPSGNGYTF. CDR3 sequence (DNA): TGCAGCGCCCCTTCGGGGAATGGCTACACCTTC.